What follows are 23 T cell receptor beta chains derived from one specimen sequenced in a study of cytomegalovirus exposure and HLA in healthy donors. With 60 Vbeta and 13 Jbeta primers, the PCR was carried out. The data were produced by immunoSEQ multiplex PCR, yet TCRdb's version contains in-frame clones alone and is incomplete. The profile covers approximately 160,000 clones, with 84% appearing a single time and 0.38% taken by the ten largest. The sequenced sample was PBMCs. Receptors originate from a boy aged 2-15 years in good health and CMV-seronegative.

The V and J genes are TRBV2 and TRBJ2-1, with D tentatively TRBD2 (6 bases). Germline V gene sequence: CDR1 SNHLY, CDR2 FYNNEI. This CDR3 has 14 amino acids. This CDR3 reads CGPYHSTGTNEQFF. Here the CDR3 DNA reads TGTGGACCGTACCACTCAACGGGGACTAATGAGCAGTTCTTC.

The chain uses TRBV12-5 and TRBJ2-2; TRBD1 agrees at 7 bases. V lost 6 bases, J lost 6 bases, and 13 bases stayed unmatched. The CDR3 length is 16 residues. From germline, CDR1 is LGHNT and CDR2 FRNRAP. CDR3 sequence: CASGHGTDQMSGELFF. CDR3 coding DNA: TGTGCTAGTGGCCACGGGACAGATCAAATGTCCGGGGAGCTGTTTTTT. The full variable domain, with the rest looked up from reference TRBV12-5 and TRBJ2-2, is DARVTQTPRHKVTEMGQEVTMRCQPILGHNTVFWYRQTMMQGLELLAYFRNRAPLDDSGMPKDRFSAEMPDATLATLKIQPSEPRDSAVYFCASGHGTDQMSGELFFGEGSRLTVL.

This rearrangement joins TRBV29-1 to TRBJ1-2; weak D call: TRBD1 (6 bases). Deletions cut 8 bases from V and 3 bases from J, with 28 bases between. Germline V lookup: CDR1 SQVTM, CDR2 ANQGSEA. CDR3 length: 17 residues. This chain's CDR3 is CSCWGGWAGVADYGYTF. The CDR3 DNA reads TGCAGCTGTTGGGGAGGGTGGGCAGGGGTAGCGGACTATGGCTACACCTTC.

The chain is built from TRBV5-1 and TRBJ2-1, with 8 nucleotides matching TRBD1. With 2 bases clipped from V and 9 bases from J, the junction kept 4 bases outside the gene matches. The CDR3 contains 13 residues. From germline, CDR1 is SGHRS and CDR2 YFSETQ. CDR3 sequence reads: CASSFNRGSEQFF. The CDR3 nucleotides read TGCGCCAGCAGCTTTAACAGGGGGAGTGAGCAGTTCTTC.

This chain joins TRBV15 and TRBJ1-5, with D possibly being TRBD1 (5 bases). Looked up from germline, CDR1 is LNHNV and CDR2 is YYDKDF (reference sequence). The CDR3 spans 16 residues. The V end was cut by 0 bases, the J end by 0 bases, with 9 bases between. CDR3 amino acids: CATSREGQSSNQPQHF. The CDR3 coding sequence is TGTGCCACCAGCAGAGAGGGGCAGAGTAGCAATCAGCCCCAGCATTTT.

The V gene is TRBV5-4, the J gene TRBJ1-4; a weak D match, TRBD1 (6 bases). V was cut by 0 bases and J by 3 bases, with 12 bases left in between. The CDR3 is 16 residues long. Germline assignment: CDR1 SGHNT and CDR2 YYREEE (reference sequence). The CDR3 loop is CASSLGGRTANEKLFF. The CDR3 region has the DNA TGTGCCAGCAGCTTGGGGGGGCGGACGGCTAATGAAAAACTGTTTTTT.

This chain connects TRBV6-1 to TRBJ2-7, with 10 bases aligning to TRBD1. Trimming removed 7 bases from V and 5 bases from J; junction bases left unmatched: 8. CDR1 and CDR2 (germline): MNHNS, SASEGT. This CDR3 is 14 amino acids long. CDR3 in DNA: TGTGCCAGCAACCCCGGGACAGGGGTGGACGAGCAGTACTTC. This codes for CASNPGTGVDEQYF.

J is TRBJ1-2 and V is TRBV4-1, with 9 bases aligning to TRBD1. With 10 bases clipped from V and 4 bases from J, the junction kept 13 bases outside the gene matches. This CDR3 contains 15 residues. CDR1 and CDR2 from the germline V gene are MGHRA and YSYEKL. The CDR3 bases are TGCGCCACTCGGGACAGGGAAGTATCGGGCTATGGCTACACCTTC. Amino acid sequence: CATRDREVSGYGYTF.

The chain uses TRBV9 and TRBJ2-7; D remains ambiguous. Germline values: CDR1 SGDLS, CDR2 YYNGEE. This CDR3 is built from 15 residues. Trimming removed 0 bases at V and 2 bases at J, with 12 bases between. The CDR3 bases are TGTGCCAGCAGCGTAGACGTTGGAGACCCCTACGAGCAGTACTTC. This encodes CASSVDVGDPYEQYF.

V usage is TRBV5-1 and J usage is TRBJ1-5; D is uncertain. Germline CDR1 SGHRS, CDR2 YFSETQ. The V end lost 0 bases, the J end lost 0 bases, and 4 bases lay between the germline ends. CDR3 size: 14 residues. The CDR3 DNA reads TGCGCCAGCAGCTTGGACATTAGCAATCAGCCCCAGCATTTT. Encoded protein: CASSLDISNQPQHF.

The chain carries TRBV18 and TRBJ1-1; 9 positions match TRBD1. This CDR3 is built from 15 residues. V lost 2 bases and J lost 8; bases outside the gene matches: 9. Germline V gene lookup returns CDR1 KGHSH and CDR2 LQKENI. The CDR3 sequence is CASSPKDRGDSEAFF. The DNA of the CDR3 is TGTGCCAGCTCACCAAAAGACAGGGGGGACTCCGAAGCTTTCTTT.

The chain links TRBV5-1 to TRBJ2-7, with a weak D call TRBD2 (10 bases). Between the trimmed V and J ends, which lost 3 bases and 7 bases, there was a span of 23 bases. CDR3 length: 16 amino acids. Germline V gives CDR1 SGHRS, CDR2 YFSETQ. CDR3 protein: CASSSPGQGLASEQYF. The CDR3 DNA follows: TGCGCCAGCAGCTCACCGGGACAGGGACTAGCGTCAGAGCAGTACTTC.

The chain joins TRBV5-1 to TRBJ2-3; 10 bases align to TRBD1. The CDR3 consists of 17 residues. From germline, CDR1 is SGHRS and CDR2 YFSETQ. V lost 0 bases and J lost 5; bases outside the gene matches: 9. CDR3 nucleotide sequence: TGCGCCAGCAGCTTGGATCCCGACAGGGGGCGGGTAGATACGCAGTATTTT. Its protein is CASSLDPDRGRVDTQYF.

V is TRBV7-9 and J is TRBJ1-4; D ambiguous. The V and J ends lost 4 bases and 2 bases respectively, with 11 bases between them. CDR1 and CDR2 (germline): SEHNR, FQNEAQ (reference sequence). This CDR3 spans 15 amino acids. CDR3 nucleotide sequence: TGTGCCAGCAGCTCAGGAACCTCGACTAATGAAAAACTGTTTTTT. This sequence encodes CASSSGTSTNEKLFF.

This clone has a handful of counts. The chain couples TRBV5-1 to TRBJ2-3, with TRBD2 identical over 13 bases. The J segment lost 6 bases and the V segment lost 2 bases, leaving 9 bases of the junction unmatched. The CDR3 totals 17 residues. In germline, CDR1 is SGHRS, CDR2 YFSETQ. The CDR3 protein is CASSFWTSGSRADTQYF. The CDR3 DNA follows: TGCGCCAGCAGCTTCTGGACTAGCGGGAGTCGGGCGGATACGCAGTATTTT.

The V call is TRBV14, the J call TRBJ2-1; D may be TRBD1 (6 bases). Per the germline V gene, CDR1 is SGHDN and CDR2 is FVKESK. CDR3 length: 13 amino acids. Deletions cut 3 bases from V and 4 bases from J, with 7 bases between. CDR3 sequence: CASSQGAYNEQFF. CDR3 nucleotide sequence: TGTGCCAGCAGCCAGGGGGCTTACAATGAGCAGTTCTTC.

The chain joins TRBV6-6 to TRBJ2-4; D gene unclear. CDR3 size: 14 residues. With 0 bases removed from V and 4 bases from J, the gap between germline ends came to 7 bases. The germline CDR1 and CDR2 sequences are MNHNY and SVGAGI (reference sequence). The CDR3 bases are TGTGCCAGCAGTTACTCTTCCCAGAAAAACATTCAGTACTTC. Amino acid sequence: CASSYSSQKNIQYF.

The J gene is TRBJ1-5, the V gene TRBV30; 9 bases fit TRBD1. Looked up from germline, CDR1 is GTSNPN and CDR2 is SVGIG (reference sequence). The CDR3 contains 15 residues. V shed 5 bases, J shed 7 bases, and the junction held 12 bases outside the gene matches. The CDR3 DNA follows: TGTGCCTGGCAGGGACAGGGAAAAGGGGACCAGCCCCAGCATTTT. Amino acids: CAWQGQGKGDQPQHF.

This clone was detected only a few times. The rearrangement links TRBV29-1 to TRBJ1-2, with 7 bases that match TRBD1. From germline, CDR1 is SQVTM and CDR2 ANQGSEA. The CDR3 is made up of 15 amino acids. The trim removed 7 bases at V and 3 bases at J, leaving 14 bases unmatched. Here the CDR3 DNA reads TGCAGCGCCCAGTCCCCCCGGGACAGCCACTATGGCTACACCTTC. Amino acids: CSAQSPRDSHYGYTF. The full variable domain, completed using reference TRBV29-1 and TRBJ1-2, is SAVISQKPSRDICQRGTSLTIQCQVDSQVTMMFWYRQQPGQSLTLIATANQGSEATYESGFVIDKFPISRPNLTFSTLTVSNMSPEDSSIYLCSAQSPRDSHYGYTFGSGTRLTVV.

This chain connects TRBV9 to TRBJ1-1; 8 bases fit TRBD1. After removal of 0 bases from V and 0 bases from J, the junction contained 10 bases not matched to a gene. The germline CDR1 and CDR2 sequences are SGDLS and YYNGEE. The CDR3 runs to 18 residues. The CDR3 sequence: CASSVGVGQGALNTEAFF. CDR3 DNA sequence: TGTGCCAGCAGCGTAGGGGTGGGGCAGGGGGCCTTGAACACTGAAGCTTTCTTT.

The rearrangement uses TRBV10-3 and TRBJ2-3; possible D gene TRBD2, 5 bases. V was cut by 0 bases and J by 13 bases, with 14 bases left in between. CDR3 length: 13 residues. CDR1 and CDR2 from the germline V gene are ENHRY and SYGVKD. Here the CDR3 reads CAISESKIASKYF. As DNA, the CDR3 is TGTGCCATCAGTGAGTCGAAAATAGCGTCAAAGTATTTT.

The chain has TRBV4-2 and TRBJ2-1, with D possibly being TRBD1 (5 bases). The CDR3 runs to 18 residues. CDR1 is LGHNA and CDR2 is YNFKEQ in the germline V gene. V lost 4 bases and J lost 1, with 20 bases in between. DNA for the CDR3: TGTGCCAGCAGCCCACAAAAGCCAGGGTTGGGGTCCTACAATGAGCAGTTCTTC. It is translated as CASSPQKPGLGSYNEQFF.

The genes are TRBV25-1 and TRBJ2-7, with 7 bases fitting TRBD1. The V gene's germline CDR1 is MGHDK and CDR2 SYGVNS. V trimming: 4 bases; J trimming: 3 bases; junction bases outside the gene matches: 6. This CDR3 has 14 residues. CDR3 protein: CASSALGGGYEQYF. In nucleotides, the CDR3 is TGTGCCAGCAGTGCCCTAGGGGGCGGCTACGAGCAGTACTTC.